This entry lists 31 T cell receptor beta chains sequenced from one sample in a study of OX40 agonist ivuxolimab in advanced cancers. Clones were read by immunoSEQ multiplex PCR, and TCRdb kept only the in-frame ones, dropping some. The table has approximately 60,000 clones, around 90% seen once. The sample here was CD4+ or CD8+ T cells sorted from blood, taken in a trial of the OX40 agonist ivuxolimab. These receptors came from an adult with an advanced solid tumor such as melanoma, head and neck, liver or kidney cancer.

The CDR3, as DNA: TGTGCCATCAGTGAGTCCCGGAGCTCCTACGAGCAGTACTTC. Its protein product is CAISESRSSYEQYF. The chain employs TRBV10-3 and TRBJ2-7; D is unclear. This CDR3 has 14 residues. Germline loops: CDR1 ENHRY, CDR2 SYGVKD. V dropped 0 bases and J dropped 0 bases, with 6 bases sitting between them.

This chain's CDR3 is CASSQVSAGWYEQYF. The DNA for the CDR3 is TGTGCCAGCAGCCAAGTCTCTGCGGGTTGGTACGAGCAGTACTTC. The genes are TRBV14 and TRBJ2-7; possible D gene TRBD2, 5 bases. CDR3 size: 15 residues. V dropped 1 base and J dropped 4 bases, with 14 bases sitting between them. The V gene's germline CDR1 is SGHDN and CDR2 FVKESK.

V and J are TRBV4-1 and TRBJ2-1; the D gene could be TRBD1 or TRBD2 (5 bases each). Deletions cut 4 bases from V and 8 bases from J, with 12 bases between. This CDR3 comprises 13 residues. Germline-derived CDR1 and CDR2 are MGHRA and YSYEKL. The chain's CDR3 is CASSRVRGDEQFF. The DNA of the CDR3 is TGCGCCAGCAGCCGAGTGAGGGGAGATGAGCAGTTCTTC.

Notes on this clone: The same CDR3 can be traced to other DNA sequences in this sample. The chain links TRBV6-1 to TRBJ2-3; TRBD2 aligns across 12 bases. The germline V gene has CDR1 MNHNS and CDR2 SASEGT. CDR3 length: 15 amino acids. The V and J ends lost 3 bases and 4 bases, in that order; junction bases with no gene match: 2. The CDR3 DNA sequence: TGTGCCAGCAGTGAGCTAGCGGGGGGGCCAGATACGCAGTATTTT. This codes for CASSELAGGPDTQYF.

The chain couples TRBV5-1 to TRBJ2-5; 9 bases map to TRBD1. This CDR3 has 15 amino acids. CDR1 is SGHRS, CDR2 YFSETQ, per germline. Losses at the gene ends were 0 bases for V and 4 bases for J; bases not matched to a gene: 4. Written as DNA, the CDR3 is TGCGCCAGCAGCTTGGGGACAGGGGAGGCAGAGACCCAGTACTTC. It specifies CASSLGTGEAETQYF.

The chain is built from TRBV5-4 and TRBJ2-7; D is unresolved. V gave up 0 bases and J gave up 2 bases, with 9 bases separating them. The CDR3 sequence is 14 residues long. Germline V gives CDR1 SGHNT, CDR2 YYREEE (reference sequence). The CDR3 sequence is CASSLATAPYEQYF. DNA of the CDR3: TGTGCCAGCAGCTTGGCGACCGCACCCTACGAGCAGTACTTC.

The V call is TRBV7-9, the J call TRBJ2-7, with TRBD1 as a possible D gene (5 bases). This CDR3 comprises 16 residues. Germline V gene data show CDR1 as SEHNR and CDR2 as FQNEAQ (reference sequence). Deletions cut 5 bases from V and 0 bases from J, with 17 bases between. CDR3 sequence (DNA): TGTGCCAGCAGCCCGTGGAGTGGGGCAATCTCCTACGAGCAGTACTTC. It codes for CASSPWSGAISYEQYF.

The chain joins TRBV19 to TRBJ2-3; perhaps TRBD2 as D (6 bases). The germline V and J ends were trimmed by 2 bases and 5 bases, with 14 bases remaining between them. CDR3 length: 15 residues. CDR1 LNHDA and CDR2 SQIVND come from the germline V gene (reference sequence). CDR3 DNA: TGTGCCAGTAGTATATGGGACGGTAGCGGAGATACGCAGTATTTT. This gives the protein CASSIWDGSGDTQYF.

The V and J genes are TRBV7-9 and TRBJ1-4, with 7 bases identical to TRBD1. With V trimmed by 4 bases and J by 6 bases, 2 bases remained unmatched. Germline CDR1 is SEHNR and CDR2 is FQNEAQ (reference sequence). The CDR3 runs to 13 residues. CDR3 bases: TGTGCCAGCAGCTCCGGACAGGATGAAAAACTGTTTTTT. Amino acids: CASSSGQDEKLFF. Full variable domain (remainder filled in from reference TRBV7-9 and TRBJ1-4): DTGVSQNPRHKITKRGQNVTFRCDPISEHNRLYWYRQTLGQGPEFLTYFQNEAQLEKSRLLSDRFSAERPKGSFSTLEIQRTEQGDSAMYLCASSSGQDEKLFFGSGTQLSVL.

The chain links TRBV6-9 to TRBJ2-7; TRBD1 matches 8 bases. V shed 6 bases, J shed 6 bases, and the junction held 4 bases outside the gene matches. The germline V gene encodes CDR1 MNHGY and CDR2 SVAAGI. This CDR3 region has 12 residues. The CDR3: CASRTGDGEQYV. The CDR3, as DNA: TGTGCCAGCAGGACAGGGGATGGCGAGCAGTACGTC.

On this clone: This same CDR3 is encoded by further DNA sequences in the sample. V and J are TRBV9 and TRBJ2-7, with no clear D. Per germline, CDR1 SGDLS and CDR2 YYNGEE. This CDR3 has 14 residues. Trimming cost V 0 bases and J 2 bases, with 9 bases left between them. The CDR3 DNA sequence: TGTGCCAGCAGCGTAGGAGCTGGAGCCTACGAGCAGTACTTC. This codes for CASSVGAGAYEQYF.

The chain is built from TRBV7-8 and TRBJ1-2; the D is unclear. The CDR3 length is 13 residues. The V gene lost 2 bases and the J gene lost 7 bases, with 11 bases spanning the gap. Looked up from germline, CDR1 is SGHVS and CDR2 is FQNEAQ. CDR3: CASSLRTQSGYTF. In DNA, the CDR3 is TGTGCCAGCAGCTTACGTACCCAGAGTGGCTACACCTTC.

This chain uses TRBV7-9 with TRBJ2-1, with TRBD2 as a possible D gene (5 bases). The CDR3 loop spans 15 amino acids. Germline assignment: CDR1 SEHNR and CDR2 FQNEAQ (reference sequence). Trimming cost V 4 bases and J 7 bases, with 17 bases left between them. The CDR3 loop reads CASSSSGSFKNEQFF. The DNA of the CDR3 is TGTGCCAGCAGCTCTAGTGGGAGTTTTAAGAATGAGCAGTTCTTC.

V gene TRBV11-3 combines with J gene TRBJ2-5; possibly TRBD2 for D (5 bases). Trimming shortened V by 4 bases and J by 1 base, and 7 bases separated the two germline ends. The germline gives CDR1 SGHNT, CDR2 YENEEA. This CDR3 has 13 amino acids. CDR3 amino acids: CASSSRGQETQYF. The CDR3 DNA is TGTGCCAGCAGCTCCCGGGGCCAAGAGACCCAGTACTTC. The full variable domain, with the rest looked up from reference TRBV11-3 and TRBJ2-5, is EAGVVQSPRYKIIEKKQPVAFWCNPISGHNTLYWYLQNLGQGPELLIRYENEEAVDDSQLPKDRFSAERLKGVDSTLKIQPAELGDSAVYLCASSSRGQETQYFGPGTRLLVL.

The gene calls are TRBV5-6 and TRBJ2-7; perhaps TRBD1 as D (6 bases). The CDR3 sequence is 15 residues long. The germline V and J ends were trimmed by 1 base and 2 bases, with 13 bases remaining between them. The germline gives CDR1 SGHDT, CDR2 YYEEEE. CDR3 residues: CASSLTRGYTYEQYV. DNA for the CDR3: TGTGCCAGCAGCTTGACCAGGGGATACACCTACGAGCAGTACGTC.

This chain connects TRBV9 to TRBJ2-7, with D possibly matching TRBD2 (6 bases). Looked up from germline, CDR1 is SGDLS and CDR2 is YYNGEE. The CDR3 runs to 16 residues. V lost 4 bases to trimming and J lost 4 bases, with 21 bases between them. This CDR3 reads CASSSGGSATLYEQYF. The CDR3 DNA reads TGTGCCAGCAGCAGTGGGGGGTCCGCGACGTTGTACGAGCAGTACTTC.

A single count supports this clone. The CDR3 protein is CASSAPGTGYEQYF. CDR3 DNA sequence: TGTGCCAGCAGCGCCCCCGGGACCGGCTACGAGCAGTACTTC. The chain carries TRBV7-6 and TRBJ2-7; D may correspond to TRBD1 or TRBD2 (5 bases each). The CDR3 length is 14 residues. The germline V and J ends were trimmed by 5 bases and 3 bases, with 14 bases remaining between them. Looked up from germline, CDR1 is SGHVS and CDR2 is FNYEAQ.

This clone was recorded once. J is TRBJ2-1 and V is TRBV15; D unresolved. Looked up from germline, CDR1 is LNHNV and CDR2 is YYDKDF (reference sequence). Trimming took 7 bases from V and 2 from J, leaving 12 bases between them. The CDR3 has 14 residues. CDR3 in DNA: TGTGCCACCAAAGACCCTGACACCTACAATGAGCAGTTCTTC. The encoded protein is CATKDPDTYNEQFF.

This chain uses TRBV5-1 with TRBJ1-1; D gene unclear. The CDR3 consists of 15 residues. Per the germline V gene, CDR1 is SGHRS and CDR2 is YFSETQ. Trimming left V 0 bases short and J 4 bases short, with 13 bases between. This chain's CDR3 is CASSLAGAGATEAFF. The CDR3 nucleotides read TGCGCCAGCAGCTTGGCGGGAGCAGGAGCCACTGAAGCTTTCTTT.

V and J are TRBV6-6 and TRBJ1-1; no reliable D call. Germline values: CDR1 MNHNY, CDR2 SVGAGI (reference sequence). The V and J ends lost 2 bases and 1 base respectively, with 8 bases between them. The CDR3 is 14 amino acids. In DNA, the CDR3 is TGTGCCAGCAGTTACATGCGGGAGAACACTGAAGCTTTCTTT. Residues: CASSYMRENTEAFF.

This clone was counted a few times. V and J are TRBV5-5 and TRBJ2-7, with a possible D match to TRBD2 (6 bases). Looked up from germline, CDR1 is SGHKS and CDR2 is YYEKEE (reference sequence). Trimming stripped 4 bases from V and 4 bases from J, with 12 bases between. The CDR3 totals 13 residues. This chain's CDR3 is CASSTGTGYEQYF. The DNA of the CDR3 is TGTGCCAGCAGCACCGGGACTGGTTACGAGCAGTACTTC.

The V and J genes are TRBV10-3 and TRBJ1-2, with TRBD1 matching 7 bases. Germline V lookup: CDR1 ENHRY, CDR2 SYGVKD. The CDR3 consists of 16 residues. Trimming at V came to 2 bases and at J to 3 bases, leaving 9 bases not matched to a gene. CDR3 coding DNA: TGTGCCATCAGTGAGGGGGCGGACAGGCCCTACTATGGCTACACCTTC. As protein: CAISEGADRPYYGYTF.

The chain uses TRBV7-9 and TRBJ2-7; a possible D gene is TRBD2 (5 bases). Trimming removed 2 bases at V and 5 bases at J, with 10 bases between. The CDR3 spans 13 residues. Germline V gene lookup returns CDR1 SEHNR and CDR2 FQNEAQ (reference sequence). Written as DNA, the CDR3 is TGTGCCAGCAGCTTAACTAGTTCCCACGAGCAGTACTTC. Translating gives CASSLTSSHEQYF.

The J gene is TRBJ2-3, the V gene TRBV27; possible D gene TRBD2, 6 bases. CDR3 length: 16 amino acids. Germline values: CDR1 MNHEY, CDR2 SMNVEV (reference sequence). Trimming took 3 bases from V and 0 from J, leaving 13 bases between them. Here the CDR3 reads CASSFSLAASTDTQYF. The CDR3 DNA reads TGTGCCAGCAGTTTCTCACTAGCAGCTAGCACAGATACGCAGTATTTT.

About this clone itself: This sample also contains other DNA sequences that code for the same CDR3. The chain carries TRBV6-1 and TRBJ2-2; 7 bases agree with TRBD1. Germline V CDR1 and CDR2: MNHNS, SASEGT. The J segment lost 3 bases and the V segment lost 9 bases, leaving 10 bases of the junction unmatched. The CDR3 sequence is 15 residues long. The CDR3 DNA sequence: TGTGCCAGTCAATACAGGGGTTATTACACCGGGGAGCTGTTTTTT. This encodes CASQYRGYYTGELFF.

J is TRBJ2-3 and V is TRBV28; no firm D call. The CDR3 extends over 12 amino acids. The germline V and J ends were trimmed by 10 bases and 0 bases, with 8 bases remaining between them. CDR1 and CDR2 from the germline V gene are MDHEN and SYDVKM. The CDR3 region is CAIRPSTDTQYF. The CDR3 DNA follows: TGTGCCATACGGCCGAGCACAGATACGCAGTATTTT.

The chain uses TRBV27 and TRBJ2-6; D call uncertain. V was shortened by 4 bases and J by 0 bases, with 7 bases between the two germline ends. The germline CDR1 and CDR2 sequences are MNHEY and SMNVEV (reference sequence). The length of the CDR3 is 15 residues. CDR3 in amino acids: CASSYSSSGANVLTF. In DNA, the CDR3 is TGTGCCAGCAGTTACTCTAGCTCTGGGGCCAACGTCCTGACTTTC. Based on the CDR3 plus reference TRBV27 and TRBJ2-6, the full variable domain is EAQVTQNPRYLITVTGKKLTVTCSQNMNHEYMSWYRQDPGLGLRQIYYSMNVEVTDKGDVPEGYKVSRKEKRNFPLILESPSPNQTSLYFCASSYSSSGANVLTFGAGSRLTVL.

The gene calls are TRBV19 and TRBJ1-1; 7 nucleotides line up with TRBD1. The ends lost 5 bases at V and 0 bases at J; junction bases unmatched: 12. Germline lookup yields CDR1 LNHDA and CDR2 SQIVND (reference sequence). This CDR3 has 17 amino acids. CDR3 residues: CASSLSGQLSMNTEAFF. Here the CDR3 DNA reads TGTGCCAGTAGTTTATCGGGACAGCTATCCATGAACACTGAAGCTTTCTTT.

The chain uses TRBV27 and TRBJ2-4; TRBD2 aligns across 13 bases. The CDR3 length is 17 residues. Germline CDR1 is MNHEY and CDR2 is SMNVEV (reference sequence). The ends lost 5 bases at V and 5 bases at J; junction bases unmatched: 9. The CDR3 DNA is TGTGCCAGCAGTCCGGGACTAGCGGGATTTCGGGAAAACATTCAGTACTTC. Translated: CASSPGLAGFRENIQYF.

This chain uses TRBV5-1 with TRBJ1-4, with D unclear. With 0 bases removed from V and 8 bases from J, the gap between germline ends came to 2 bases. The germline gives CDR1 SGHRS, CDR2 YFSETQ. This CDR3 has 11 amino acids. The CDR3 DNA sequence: TGCGCCAGCAGCTTGGACGAAAAACTGTTTTTT. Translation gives CASSLDEKLFF.

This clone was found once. The CDR3 DNA is TGTGCCAGTATCGGGAGGGAATATAGCAATCAGCCCCAGCATTTT. Its translation: CASIGREYSNQPQHF. This chain joins TRBV19 and TRBJ1-5; D is unresolved. Germline CDR1 reads LNHDA; CDR2 reads SQIVND (reference sequence). The CDR3 covers 15 residues. V shed 7 bases and J shed 0 bases, with 13 bases lying between them. Full variable domain (remainder filled in from reference TRBV19 and TRBJ1-5): DGGITQSPKYLFRKEGQNVTLSCEQNLNHDAMYWYRQDPGQGLRLIYYSQIVNDFQKGDIAEGYSVSREKKESFPLTVTSAQKNPTAFYLCASIGREYSNQPQHFGDGTRLSIL.